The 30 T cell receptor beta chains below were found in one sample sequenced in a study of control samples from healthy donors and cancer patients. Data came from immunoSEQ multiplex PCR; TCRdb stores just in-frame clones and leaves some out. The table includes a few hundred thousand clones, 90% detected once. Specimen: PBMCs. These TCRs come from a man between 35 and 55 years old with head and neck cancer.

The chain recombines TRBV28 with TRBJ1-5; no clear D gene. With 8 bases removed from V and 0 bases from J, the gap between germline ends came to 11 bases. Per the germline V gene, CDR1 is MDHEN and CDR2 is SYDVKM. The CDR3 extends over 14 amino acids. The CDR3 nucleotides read TGTGCCAGCCGGCGAGGGCTTAGCAATCAGCCCCAGCATTTT. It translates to CASRRGLSNQPQHF. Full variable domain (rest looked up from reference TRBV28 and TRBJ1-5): DVKVTQSSRYLVKRTGEKVFLECVQDMDHENMFWYRQDPGLGLRLIYFSYDVKMKEKGDIPEGYSVSREKKERFSLILESASTNQTSMYLCASRRGLSNQPQHFGDGTRLSIL.

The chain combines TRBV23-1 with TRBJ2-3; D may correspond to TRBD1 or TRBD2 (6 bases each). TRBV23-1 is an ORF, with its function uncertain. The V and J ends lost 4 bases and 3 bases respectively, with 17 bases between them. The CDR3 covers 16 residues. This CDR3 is CASSPLEGGGTDTQYF. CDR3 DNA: TGCGCCAGCAGTCCCCTCGAGGGGGGCGGAACAGATACGCAGTATTTT.

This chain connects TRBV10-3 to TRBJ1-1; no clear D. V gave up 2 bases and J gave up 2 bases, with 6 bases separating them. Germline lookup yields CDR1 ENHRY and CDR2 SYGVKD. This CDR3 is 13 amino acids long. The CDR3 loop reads CAISEEINTEAFF. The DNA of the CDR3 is TGTGCCATCAGTGAGGAGATAAACACTGAAGCTTTCTTT.

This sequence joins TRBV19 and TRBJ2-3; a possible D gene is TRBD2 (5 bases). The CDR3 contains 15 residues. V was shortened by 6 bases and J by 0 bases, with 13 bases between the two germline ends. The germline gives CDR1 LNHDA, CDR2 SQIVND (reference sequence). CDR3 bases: TGTGCCAGTAGGGCGAGGAGGATCAGCACAGATACGCAGTATTTT. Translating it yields CASRARRISTDTQYF.

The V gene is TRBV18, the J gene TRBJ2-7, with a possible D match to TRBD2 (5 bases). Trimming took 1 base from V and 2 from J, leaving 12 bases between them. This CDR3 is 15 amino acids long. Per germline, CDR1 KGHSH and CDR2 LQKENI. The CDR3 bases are TGTGCCAGCTCACCACAGCGGCTCGCGACCTACGAGCAGTACTTC. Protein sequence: CASSPQRLATYEQYF.

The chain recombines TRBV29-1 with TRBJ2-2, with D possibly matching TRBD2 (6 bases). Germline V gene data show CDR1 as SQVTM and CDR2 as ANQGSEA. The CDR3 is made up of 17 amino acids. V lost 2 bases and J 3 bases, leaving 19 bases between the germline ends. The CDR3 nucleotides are TGCAGCGTTGAAACCGGGGGTGGAGGGGTTGACACCGGGGAGCTGTTTTTT. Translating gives CSVETGGGGVDTGELFF.

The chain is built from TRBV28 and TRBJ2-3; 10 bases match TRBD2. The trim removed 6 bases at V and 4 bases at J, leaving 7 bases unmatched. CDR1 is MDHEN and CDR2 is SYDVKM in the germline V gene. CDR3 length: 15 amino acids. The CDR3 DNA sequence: TGTGCCAGCAGACTCAGCGGGGGGGCCGCAGATACGCAGTATTTT. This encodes CASRLSGGAADTQYF. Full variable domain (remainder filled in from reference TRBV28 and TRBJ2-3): DVKVTQSSRYLVKRTGEKVFLECVQDMDHENMFWYRQDPGLGLRLIYFSYDVKMKEKGDIPEGYSVSREKKERFSLILESASTNQTSMYLCASRLSGGAADTQYFGPGTRLTVL.

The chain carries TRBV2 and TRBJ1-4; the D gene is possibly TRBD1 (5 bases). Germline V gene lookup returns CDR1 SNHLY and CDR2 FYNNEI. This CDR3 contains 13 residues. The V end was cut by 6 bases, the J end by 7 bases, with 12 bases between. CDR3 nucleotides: TGTGCCAGCAGGATTAGGGGCGGTGAAAAACTGTTTTTT. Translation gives CASRIRGGEKLFF.

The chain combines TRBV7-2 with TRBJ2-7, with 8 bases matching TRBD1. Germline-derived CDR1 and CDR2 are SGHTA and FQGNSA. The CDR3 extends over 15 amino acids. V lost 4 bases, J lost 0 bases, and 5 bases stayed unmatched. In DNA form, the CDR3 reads TGTGCCAGCAGCTCCCCGGACAGGGTCTCCTACGAGCAGTACTTC. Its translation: CASSSPDRVSYEQYF.

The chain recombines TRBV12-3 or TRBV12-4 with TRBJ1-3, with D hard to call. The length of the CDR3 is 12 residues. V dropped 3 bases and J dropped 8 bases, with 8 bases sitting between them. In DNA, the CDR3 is TGTGCCAGCAGTTTTGGTGCGGACACCATATATTTT. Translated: CASSFGADTIYF.

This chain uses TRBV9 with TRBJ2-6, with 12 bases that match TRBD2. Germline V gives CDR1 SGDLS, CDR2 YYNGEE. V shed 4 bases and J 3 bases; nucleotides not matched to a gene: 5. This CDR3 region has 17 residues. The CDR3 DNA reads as TGTGCCAGCAGCTCTAGACTAGCGGGAGTTGGGGCCAACGTCCTGACTTTC. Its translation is CASSSRLAGVGANVLTF.

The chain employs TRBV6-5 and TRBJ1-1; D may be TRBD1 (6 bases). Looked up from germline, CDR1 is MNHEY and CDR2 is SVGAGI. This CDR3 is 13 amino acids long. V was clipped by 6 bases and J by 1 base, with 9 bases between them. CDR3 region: CASSQDRNTEAFF. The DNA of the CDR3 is TGTGCCAGCAGCCAGGACAGGAACACTGAAGCTTTCTTT.

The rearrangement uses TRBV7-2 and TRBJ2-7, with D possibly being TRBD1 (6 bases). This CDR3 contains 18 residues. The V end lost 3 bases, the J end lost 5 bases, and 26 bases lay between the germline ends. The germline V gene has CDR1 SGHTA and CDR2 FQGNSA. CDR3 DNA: TGTGCCAGCAGCTTGTCGGGAAAGGGGGTCGGTATAGGAAACGAGCAGTACTTC. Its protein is CASSLSGKGVGIGNEQYF.

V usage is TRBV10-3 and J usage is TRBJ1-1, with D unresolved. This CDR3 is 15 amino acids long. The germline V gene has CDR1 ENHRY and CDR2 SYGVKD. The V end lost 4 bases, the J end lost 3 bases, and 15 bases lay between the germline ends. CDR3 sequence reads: CAISGLRGTDTEAFF. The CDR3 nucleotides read TGTGCCATCAGTGGCTTACGGGGTACAGACACTGAAGCTTTCTTT.

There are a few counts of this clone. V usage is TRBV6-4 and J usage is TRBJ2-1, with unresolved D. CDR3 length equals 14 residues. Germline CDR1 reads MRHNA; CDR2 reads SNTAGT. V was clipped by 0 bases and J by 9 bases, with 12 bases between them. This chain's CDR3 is CASSDSREVAEQFF. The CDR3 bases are TGTGCCAGCAGTGACTCGAGAGAAGTAGCTGAGCAGTTCTTC.

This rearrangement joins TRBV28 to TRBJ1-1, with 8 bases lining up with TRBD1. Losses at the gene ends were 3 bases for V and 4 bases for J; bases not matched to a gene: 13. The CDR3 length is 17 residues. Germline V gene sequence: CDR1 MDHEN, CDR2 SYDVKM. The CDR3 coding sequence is TGTGCCAGCAGTTTGGGGGAGGACAGGGTAGTTGGCACTGAAGCTTTCTTT. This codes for CASSLGEDRVVGTEAFF. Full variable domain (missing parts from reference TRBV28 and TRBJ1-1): DVKVTQSSRYLVKRTGEKVFLECVQDMDHENMFWYRQDPGLGLRLIYFSYDVKMKEKGDIPEGYSVSREKKERFSLILESASTNQTSMYLCASSLGEDRVVGTEAFFGQGTRLTVV.

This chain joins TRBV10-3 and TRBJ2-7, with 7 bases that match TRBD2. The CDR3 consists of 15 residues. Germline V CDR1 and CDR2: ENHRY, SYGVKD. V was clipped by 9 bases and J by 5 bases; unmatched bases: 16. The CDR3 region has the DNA TGTGCCATAGGGAGGGCGGGGTCTGGCCCTGACGAGCAGTACTTC. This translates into CAIGRAGSGPDEQYF.

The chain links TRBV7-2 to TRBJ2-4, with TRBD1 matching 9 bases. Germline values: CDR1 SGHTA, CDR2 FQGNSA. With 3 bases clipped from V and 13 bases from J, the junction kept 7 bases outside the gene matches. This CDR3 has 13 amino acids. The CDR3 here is CASSLWTGEDQYF. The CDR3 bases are TGTGCCAGCAGCTTGTGGACAGGGGAGGACCAGTACTTC.

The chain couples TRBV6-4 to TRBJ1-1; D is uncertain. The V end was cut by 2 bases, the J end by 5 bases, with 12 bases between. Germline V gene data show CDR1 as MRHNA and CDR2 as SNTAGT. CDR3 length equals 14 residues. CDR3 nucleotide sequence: TGTGCCAGCAGTGACCCGGACCTTAGGACTGAAGCTTTCTTT. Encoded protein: CASSDPDLRTEAFF.

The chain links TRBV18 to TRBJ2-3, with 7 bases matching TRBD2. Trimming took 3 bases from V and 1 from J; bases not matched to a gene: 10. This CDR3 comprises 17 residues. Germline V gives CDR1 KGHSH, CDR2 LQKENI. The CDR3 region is CASSPYLADLRTDTQYF. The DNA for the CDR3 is TGTGCCAGCTCACCGTATCTAGCGGACCTACGCACAGATACGCAGTATTTT.

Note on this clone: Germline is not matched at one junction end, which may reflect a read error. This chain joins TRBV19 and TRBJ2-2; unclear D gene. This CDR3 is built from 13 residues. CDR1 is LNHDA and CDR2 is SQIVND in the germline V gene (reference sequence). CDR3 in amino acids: CASNILDTGELFF. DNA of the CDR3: TGTGCCAGTAATATACTGGACACCGGGGAGCTGTTTTTT. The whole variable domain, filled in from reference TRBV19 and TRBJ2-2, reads DGGITQSPKYLFRKEGQNVTLSCEQNLNHDAMYWYRQDPGQGLRLIYYSQIVNDFQKGDIAEGYSVSREKKESFPLTVTSAQKNPTAFYLCASNILDTGELFFGEGSRLTVL.

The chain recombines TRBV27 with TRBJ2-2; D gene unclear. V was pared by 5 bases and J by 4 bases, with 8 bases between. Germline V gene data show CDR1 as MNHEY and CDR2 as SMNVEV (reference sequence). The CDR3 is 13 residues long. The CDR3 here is CASSPTFTGELFF. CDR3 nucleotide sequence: TGTGCCAGCAGTCCCACATTCACCGGGGAGCTGTTTTTT.

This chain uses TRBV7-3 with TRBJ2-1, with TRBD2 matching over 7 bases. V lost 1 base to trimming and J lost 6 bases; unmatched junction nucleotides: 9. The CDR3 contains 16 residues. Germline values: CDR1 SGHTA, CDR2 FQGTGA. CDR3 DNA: TGTGCCAGCAGCTTAAACGGACCGGGGGGATCCAATGAGCAGTTCTTC. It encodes CASSLNGPGGSNEQFF.

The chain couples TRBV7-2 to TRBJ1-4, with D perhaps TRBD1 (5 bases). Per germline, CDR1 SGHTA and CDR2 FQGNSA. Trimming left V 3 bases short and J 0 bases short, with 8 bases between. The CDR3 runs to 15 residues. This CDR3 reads CASSLAGATNEKLFF. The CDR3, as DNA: TGTGCCAGCAGCTTGGCGGGGGCAACTAATGAAAAACTGTTTTTT.

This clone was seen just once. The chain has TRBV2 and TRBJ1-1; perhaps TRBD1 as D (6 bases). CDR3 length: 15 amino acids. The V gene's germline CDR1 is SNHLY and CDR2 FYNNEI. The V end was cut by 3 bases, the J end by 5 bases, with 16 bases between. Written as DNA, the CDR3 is TGTGCCAGCAGTGATGGGGGTTTAGGGGGGACTGAAGCTTTCTTT. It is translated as CASSDGGLGGTEAFF.

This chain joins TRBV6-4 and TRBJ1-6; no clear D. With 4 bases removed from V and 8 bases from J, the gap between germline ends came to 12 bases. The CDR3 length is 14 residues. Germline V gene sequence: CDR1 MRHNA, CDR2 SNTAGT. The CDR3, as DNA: TGTGCCAGCAGTGTAGACGGACTCGATTCACCCCTCCACTTT. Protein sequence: CASSVDGLDSPLHF.

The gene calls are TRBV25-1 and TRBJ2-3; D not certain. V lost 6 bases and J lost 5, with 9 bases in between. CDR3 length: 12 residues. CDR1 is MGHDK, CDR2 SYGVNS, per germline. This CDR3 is CASRPSVDTQYF. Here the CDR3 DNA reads TGTGCCAGCAGACCATCGGTAGATACGCAGTATTTT. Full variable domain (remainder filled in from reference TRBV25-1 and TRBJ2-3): EADIYQTPRYLVIGTGKKITLECSQTMGHDKMYWYQQDPGMELHLIHYSYGVNSTEKGDLSSESTVSRIRTEHFPLTLESARPSHTSQYLCASRPSVDTQYFGPGTRLTVL.

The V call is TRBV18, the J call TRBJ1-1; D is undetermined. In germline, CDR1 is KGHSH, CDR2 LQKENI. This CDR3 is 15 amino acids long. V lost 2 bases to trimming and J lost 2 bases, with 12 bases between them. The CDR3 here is CASSPSSDGNTEAFF. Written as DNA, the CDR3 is TGTGCCAGCTCACCATCTTCAGACGGAAACACTGAAGCTTTCTTT.

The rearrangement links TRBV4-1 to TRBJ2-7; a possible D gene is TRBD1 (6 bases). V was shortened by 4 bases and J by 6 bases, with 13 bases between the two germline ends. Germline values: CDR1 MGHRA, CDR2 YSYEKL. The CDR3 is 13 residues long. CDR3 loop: CASSPTGAGEQYF. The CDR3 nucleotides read TGCGCCAGCAGCCCGACAGGCGCGGGCGAGCAGTACTTC.

The CDR3 protein is CASSATGATEAFF. CDR3 nucleotides: TGCGCCAGCAGCGCAACAGGGGCCACTGAAGCTTTCTTT. The V gene is TRBV5-1, the J gene TRBJ1-1; 7 nucleotides line up with TRBD1. The CDR3 runs to 13 residues. V was pared by 4 bases and J by 4 bases, with 4 bases of the junction left unmatched. CDR1 and CDR2 from the germline V gene are SGHRS and YFSETQ.